These 18 T cell receptor beta chains were all obtained from the same sample, sequenced in a study of cytomegalovirus exposure and HLA in healthy donors. The PCR used 60 Vbeta and 13 Jbeta primers. The assay was immunoSEQ multiplex PCR, and TCRdb's table has in-frame clones only and misses some. The sample consists of more than 110,000 clones, 55% to 80% of them appearing once. What was sequenced was PBMCs. The origin of the receptors is a woman aged 35 to 49 in good health and CMV-seronegative.

The V gene is TRBV4-2, the J gene TRBJ2-3; 8 bases are a match to TRBD2. V was clipped by 2 bases and J by 0 bases; unmatched bases: 16. The germline gives CDR1 LGHNA, CDR2 YNFKEQ. This CDR3 is 20 amino acids long. CDR3 in amino acids: CASSQSPPLRGEYSTDTQYF. The DNA for the CDR3 is TGTGCCAGCAGCCAATCACCCCCCCTGCGGGGGGAATATAGCACAGATACGCAGTATTTT.

The rearrangement joins TRBV2 to TRBJ1-2, with TRBD1 matching over 7 bases. The CDR3 sequence is 14 residues long. In germline, CDR1 is SNHLY, CDR2 FYNNEI. V trimming: 3 bases; J trimming: 5 bases; junction bases outside the gene matches: 6. The CDR3 region has the DNA TGTGCCAGCAGTGACCGACAGGGAGTTTATGGCTACACCTTC. It yields the protein CASSDRQGVYGYTF.

The chain employs TRBV6-5 and TRBJ1-2; TRBD1 matches 8 bases. Germline CDR1 and CDR2: MNHEY and SVGAGI. Germline trimming cut 5 bases from V and 6 bases from J; bases unmatched to any gene: 5. The CDR3 runs to 13 residues. CDR3 DNA: TGTGCCAGCAGTCCACGGACAGGGAATGGCTACACCTTC. It codes for CASSPRTGNGYTF.

This chain uses TRBV11-2 with TRBJ1-5; D is unresolved. V shed 0 bases and J shed 9 bases, with 15 bases lying between them. Per the germline V gene, CDR1 is SGHAT and CDR2 is FQNNGV. The CDR3 loop spans 15 amino acids. The CDR3 loop reads CASSLDWSPQLPQHF. DNA for the CDR3: TGTGCCAGCAGCTTAGATTGGTCCCCTCAACTGCCCCAGCATTTT.

Only a few counts were recorded for this clone. The J gene is TRBJ1-6, the V gene TRBV2; maybe TRBD1 (6 bases). The CDR3 is made up of 14 amino acids. The germline V gene encodes CDR1 SNHLY and CDR2 FYNNEI. Trimming took off 6 bases at V and 7 bases at J, with 13 bases between the two ends. This CDR3 reads CASSLRGVNSPLHF. CDR3 DNA sequence: TGTGCCAGCAGCCTCAGGGGAGTCAATTCACCCCTCCACTTT.

The CDR3 protein is CSVESQGTDTQYF. CDR3 in DNA: TGCAGCGTTGAGTCCCAGGGCACAGATACGCAGTATTTT. The V and J genes are TRBV29-1 and TRBJ2-3, with D unclear. Germline-derived CDR1 and CDR2 are SQVTM and ANQGSEA. The CDR3 runs 13 residues. Trimming removed 3 bases from V and 1 base from J, with 8 bases in between.

The chain links TRBV15 to TRBJ1-6; 9 bases align to TRBD1. The germline V gene has CDR1 LNHNV and CDR2 YYDKDF (reference sequence). This CDR3 spans 16 amino acids. The trim removed 0 bases at V and 7 bases at J, leaving 4 bases unmatched. The CDR3 protein is CATSRDPGTGNSPLHF. As DNA, the CDR3 is TGTGCCACCAGCAGAGATCCGGGGACAGGGAATTCACCCCTCCACTTT. Full variable domain (rest looked up from reference TRBV15 and TRBJ1-6): DAMVIQNPRYQVTQFGKPVTLSCSQTLNHNVMYWYQQKSSQAPKLLFHYYDKDFNNEADTPDNFQSRRPNTSFCFLDIRSPGLGDTAMYLCATSRDPGTGNSPLHFGNGTRLTVT.

This clone showed up just a few times. The rearrangement links TRBV2 to TRBJ1-6; tentative D call: TRBD1 (6 bases). V gave up 6 bases and J gave up 5 bases, with 14 bases separating them. CDR1 and CDR2 from the germline V gene are SNHLY and FYNNEI. The CDR3 runs to 15 residues. The DNA of the CDR3 is TGTGCCAGCAGCCTACAGGGTGAGGATAATTCACCCCTCCACTTT. It codes for CASSLQGEDNSPLHF.

The chain recombines TRBV5-1 with TRBJ2-3; no firm D call. With 4 bases removed from V and 1 base from J, the gap between germline ends came to 10 bases. From germline, CDR1 is SGHRS and CDR2 YFSETQ. The CDR3 has 14 amino acids. The CDR3 loop reads CASSVDRGTDTQYF. CDR3 DNA sequence: TGCGCCAGCAGCGTAGATCGTGGCACAGATACGCAGTATTTT.

The chain recombines TRBV28 with TRBJ2-5, with 8 bases fitting TRBD1. CDR1 and CDR2 (germline): MDHEN, SYDVKM. This CDR3 spans 12 amino acids. Trimming cost V 8 bases and J 5 bases; bases outside gene matches: 4. The CDR3 is CASAGGWETQYF. The CDR3 DNA follows: TGTGCCAGCGCAGGGGGCTGGGAGACCCAGTACTTC.

The CDR3: CASSFPAGEQFF. The CDR3 nucleotides are TGTGCCAGCAGCTTTCCCGCCGGTGAGCAGTTCTTC. This chain connects TRBV11-3 to TRBJ2-1; D gene uncertain. V lost 3 bases to trimming and J lost 9 bases, with 9 bases between them. Germline V lookup: CDR1 SGHNT, CDR2 YENEEA. The CDR3 extends over 12 amino acids. The full variable domain, its missing parts supplied by reference TRBV11-3 and TRBJ2-1, is EAGVVQSPRYKIIEKKQPVAFWCNPISGHNTLYWYLQNLGQGPELLIRYENEEAVDDSQLPKDRFSAERLKGVDSTLKIQPAELGDSAVYLCASSFPAGEQFFGPGTRLTVL.

The genes are TRBV20-1 and TRBJ1-2; no clear D. The germline V and J ends were trimmed by 4 bases and 7 bases, with 4 bases remaining between them. CDR3 length equals 9 residues. Germline V gene data show CDR1 as DFQATT and CDR2 as SNEGSKA (reference sequence). The CDR3, as DNA: TGCAGTGCTAAGAGTGGCTACACCTTC. This sequence encodes CSAKSGYTF.

This clone was detected only a few times. This chain connects TRBV10-3 to TRBJ2-2, with D tentatively TRBD2 (6 bases). The CDR3 is 14 amino acids. The ends were cut back, 4 bases at V and 1 base at J, with 7 bases in the middle. Per germline, CDR1 ENHRY and CDR2 SYGVKD. This CDR3 reads CAISGSGNTGELFF. DNA for the CDR3: TGTGCCATCAGTGGTAGCGGGAACACCGGGGAGCTGTTTTTT.

This chain uses TRBV10-1 with TRBJ1-2; D is undetermined. Germline values: CDR1 WNHNN, CDR2 SYGVQD (reference sequence). Trimming pared 4 bases from V and 0 bases from J, leaving 6 bases between. The CDR3 extends over 13 amino acids. CDR3 protein: CASSADTNYGYTF. The CDR3 region has the DNA TGCGCCAGCAGTGCAGACACTAACTATGGCTACACCTTC.

This chain joins TRBV9 and TRBJ2-5; 8 positions match TRBD1. CDR1 SGDLS and CDR2 YYNGEE come from the germline V gene. The CDR3 is 14 amino acids. Losses at the gene ends were 3 bases for V and 0 bases for J; bases not matched to a gene: 1. The DNA for the CDR3 is TGTGCCAGCAGCGCGACAGGGGACCAAGAGACCCAGTACTTC. Amino acids: CASSATGDQETQYF.

The V and J genes are TRBV10-3 and TRBJ1-4; D is unclear. With 6 bases removed from V and 0 bases from J, the gap between germline ends came to 8 bases. This CDR3 region has 14 residues. CDR1 ENHRY and CDR2 SYGVKD come from the germline V gene. This CDR3 reads CAIRETATNEKLFF. The CDR3 DNA reads as TGTGCCATCAGAGAAACGGCAACTAATGAAAAACTGTTTTTT.

This clone appeared once. V and J are TRBV11-2 and TRBJ1-3, with no clear D. CDR1 SGHAT and CDR2 FQNNGV come from the germline V gene. This CDR3 spans 16 amino acids. Trimming left V 5 bases short and J 5 bases short, with 19 bases between. The chain's CDR3 is CASSPGGFIVRNTIYF. The CDR3 bases are TGTGCCAGCAGCCCCGGAGGGTTTATCGTGAGAAACACCATATATTTT.

This clone appeared once. V and J are TRBV19 and TRBJ2-5; 9 nucleotides line up with TRBD1. Germline-derived CDR1 and CDR2 are LNHDA and SQIVND (reference sequence). With 4 bases clipped from V and 4 bases from J, the junction kept 4 bases outside the gene matches. There are 14 residues in the CDR3. CDR3 sequence (DNA): TGTGCCAGTAGTACGTCGGGACAGGGAGAGACCCAGTACTTC. Amino acid sequence: CASSTSGQGETQYF.